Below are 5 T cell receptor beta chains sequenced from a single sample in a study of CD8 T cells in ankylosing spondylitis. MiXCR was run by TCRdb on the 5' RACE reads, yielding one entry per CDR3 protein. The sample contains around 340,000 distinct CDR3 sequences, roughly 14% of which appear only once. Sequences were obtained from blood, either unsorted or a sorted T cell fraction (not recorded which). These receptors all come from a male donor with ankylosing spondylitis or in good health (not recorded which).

CDR3 loop: CASSFWTSGRAENEQFF. DNA of the CDR3: TGTGCCAGCAGCTTTTGGACTAGCGGGAGGGCTGAGAATGAGCAGTTCTTC. This chain connects TRBV5-6 to TRBJ2-1, with TRBD2 matching 15 bases. The CDR3 contains 17 residues. The V and J ends lost 2 bases and 7 bases, in that order; junction bases with no gene match: 7. In germline, CDR1 is SGHDT, CDR2 YYEEEE. Full variable domain (outside the CDR3, taken from reference TRBV5-6 and TRBJ2-1): DAGVTQSPTHLIKTRGQQVTLRCSPKSGHDTVSWYQQALGQGPQFIFQYYEEEERQRGNFPDRFSGHQFPNYSSELNVNALLLGDSALYLCASSFWTSGRAENEQFFGPGTRLTVL.

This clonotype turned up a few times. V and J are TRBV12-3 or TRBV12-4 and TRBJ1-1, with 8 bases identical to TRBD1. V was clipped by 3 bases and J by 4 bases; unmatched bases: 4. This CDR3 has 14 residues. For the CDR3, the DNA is TGTGCCAGCAGTTTCCAGGGGGCCGTCACTGAAGCTTTCTTT. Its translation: CASSFQGAVTEAFF.

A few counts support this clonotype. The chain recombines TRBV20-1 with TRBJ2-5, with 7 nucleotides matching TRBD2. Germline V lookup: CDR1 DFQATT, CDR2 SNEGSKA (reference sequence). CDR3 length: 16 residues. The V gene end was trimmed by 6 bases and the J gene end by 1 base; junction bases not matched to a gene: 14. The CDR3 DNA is TGCAGTGCCCGGGCGGGGGTGTTCGGCCCCCAAGAGACCCAGTACTTC. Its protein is CSARAGVFGPQETQYF.

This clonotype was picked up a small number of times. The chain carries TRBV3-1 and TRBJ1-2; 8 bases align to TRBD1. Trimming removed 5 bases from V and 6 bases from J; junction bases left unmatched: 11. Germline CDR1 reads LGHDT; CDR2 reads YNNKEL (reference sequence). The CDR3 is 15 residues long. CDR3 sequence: CASSLTSRGPDGYTF. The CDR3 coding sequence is TGTGCCAGCAGCTTAACAAGCAGGGGGCCGGATGGCTACACCTTC.

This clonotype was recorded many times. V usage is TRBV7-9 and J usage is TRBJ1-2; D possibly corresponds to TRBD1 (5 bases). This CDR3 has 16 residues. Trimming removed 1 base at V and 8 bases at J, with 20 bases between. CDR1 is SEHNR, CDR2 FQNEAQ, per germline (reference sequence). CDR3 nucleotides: TGTGCCAGCAGCTTAGATGGAGGGGCCTCTCACGGGGGCTACACCTTC. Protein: CASSLDGGASHGGYTF.